These 2 T cell receptor beta chains were sequenced from one sample in a study of blood T cell repertoires in COVID-19 (dated by TCRdb to about 2020). The library was built by means of the immunoSEQ multiplex PCR assay. TCRdb retrieved this table from immuneACCESS and kept in-frame rearrangements only. Not all clones are present; in checked studies, unresolved V genes account for under half, and no reason is known for the remainder. This sample is represented by about 140,000 clones; approximately 88% of them were singletons. In total, the top ten clones hold approximately 10% of the sample. Material: peripheral blood. Receptors originate from a man aged 60-69 years with active or convalescent COVID-19.

This clone was recorded once. The chain is built from TRBV9 and TRBJ2-2, with TRBD2 identical over 7 bases. V was pared by 3 bases and J by 0 bases, with 5 bases of the junction left unmatched. The CDR3 is 16 amino acids. From germline, CDR1 is SGDLS and CDR2 YYNGEE. The CDR3 loop is CASSARAGTNTGELFF. The DNA for the CDR3 is TGTGCCAGCAGCGCCCGAGCGGGAACGAACACCGGGGAGCTGTTTTTT.

The chain combines TRBV19 with TRBJ2-5, with 9 bases fitting TRBD1. The germline V gene encodes CDR1 LNHDA and CDR2 SQIVND (reference sequence). The length of the CDR3 is 15 residues. Losses at the gene ends were 5 bases for V and 5 bases for J; bases not matched to a gene: 9. CDR3 DNA sequence: TGTGCCAGTAGTTCGCACAGGGGGCCCCTTGAGACCCAGTACTTC. Its protein is CASSSHRGPLETQYF.